Given below is one T cell receptor (beta chain) in context. The antigen remains unidentified. The data were taken from a study of monozygotic twins with inflammatory bowel disease. General observations from the study: Relative to healthy twins, IBD patients had fewer clonotypes in common with others, a gap that was especially apparent with disease activity.

cDNA synthesis was performed in eight separate reactions for each sample. After re-calling the 5' RACE reads, TCRdb lists one entry per CDR3 protein, DNA absent. The sample table includes around 380,000 distinct CDR3 sequences. This TCR came from a human donor with ulcerative colitis or Crohn's disease, or a healthy co-twin of an affected twin (not recorded which). Material: blood.

CDR3 residues: CASSFGLAGGGDEQYF. V usage is TRBV27 and J usage is TRBJ2-7; TCRdb's D call, TRBD2, is unchecked because there is no DNA. From germline, CDR1 is MNHEY and CDR2 SMNVEV (reference sequence). The CDR3 is made up of 16 amino acids.